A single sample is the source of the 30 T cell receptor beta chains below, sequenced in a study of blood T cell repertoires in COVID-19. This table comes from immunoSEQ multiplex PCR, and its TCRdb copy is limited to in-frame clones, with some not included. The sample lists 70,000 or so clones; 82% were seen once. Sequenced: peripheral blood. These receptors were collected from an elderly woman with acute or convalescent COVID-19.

CDR3 DNA sequence: TGTGCCAGCAAGGGACTACAAGAGACCCAGTACTTC. This sequence encodes CASKGLQETQYF. The V and J genes are TRBV11-2 and TRBJ2-5, with 7 bases fitting TRBD2. V gave up 7 bases and J gave up 2 bases; unmatched junction bases: 1. There are 12 residues in the CDR3. CDR1 is SGHAT and CDR2 is FQNNGV in the germline V gene.

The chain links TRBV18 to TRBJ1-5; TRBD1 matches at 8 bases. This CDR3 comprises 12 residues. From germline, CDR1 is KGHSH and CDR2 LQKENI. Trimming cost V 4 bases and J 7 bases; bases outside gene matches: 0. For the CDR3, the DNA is TGTGCCAGCTCACACAGGGGGCAGCCCCAGCATTTT. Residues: CASSHRGQPQHF.

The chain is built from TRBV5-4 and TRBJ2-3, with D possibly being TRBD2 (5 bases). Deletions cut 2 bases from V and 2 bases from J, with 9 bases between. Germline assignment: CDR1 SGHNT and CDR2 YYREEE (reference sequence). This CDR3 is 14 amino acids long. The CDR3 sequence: CASSFDYTTDTQYF. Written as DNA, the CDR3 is TGTGCCAGCAGCTTTGACTATACCACAGATACGCAGTATTTT.

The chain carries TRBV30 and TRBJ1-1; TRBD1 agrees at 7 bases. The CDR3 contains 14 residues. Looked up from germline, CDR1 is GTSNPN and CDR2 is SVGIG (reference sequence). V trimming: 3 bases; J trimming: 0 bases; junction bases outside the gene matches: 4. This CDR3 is CAWRRDRLNTEAFF. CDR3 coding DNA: TGTGCCTGGAGGCGGGACAGACTGAACACTGAAGCTTTCTTT.

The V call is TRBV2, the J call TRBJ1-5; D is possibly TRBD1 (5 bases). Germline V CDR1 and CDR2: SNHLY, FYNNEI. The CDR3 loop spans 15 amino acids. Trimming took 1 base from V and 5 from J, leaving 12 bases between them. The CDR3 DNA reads TGTGCCAGCAGTGAAGGGGGCAGAACTCATCAGCCCCAGCATTTT. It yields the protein CASSEGGRTHQPQHF. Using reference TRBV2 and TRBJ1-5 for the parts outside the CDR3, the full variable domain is EPEVTQTPSHQVTQMGQEVILRCVPISNHLYFYWYRQILGQKVEFLVSFYNNEISEKSEIFDDQFSVERPDGSNFTLKIRSTKLEDSAMYFCASSEGGRTHQPQHFGDGTRLSIL.

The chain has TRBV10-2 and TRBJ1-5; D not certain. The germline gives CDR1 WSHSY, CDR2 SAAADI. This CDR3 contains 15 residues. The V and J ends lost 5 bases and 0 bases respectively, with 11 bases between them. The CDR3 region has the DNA TGCGCCAGCAGTCCGGTAAGCTATAGCAATCAGCCCCAGCATTTT. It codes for CASSPVSYSNQPQHF.

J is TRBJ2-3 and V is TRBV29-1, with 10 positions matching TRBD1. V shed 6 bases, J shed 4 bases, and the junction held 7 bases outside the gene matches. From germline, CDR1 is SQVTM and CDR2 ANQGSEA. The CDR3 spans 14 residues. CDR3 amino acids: CSVTRQGAADTQYF. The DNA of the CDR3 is TGCAGCGTCACGCGACAGGGGGCTGCAGATACGCAGTATTTT.

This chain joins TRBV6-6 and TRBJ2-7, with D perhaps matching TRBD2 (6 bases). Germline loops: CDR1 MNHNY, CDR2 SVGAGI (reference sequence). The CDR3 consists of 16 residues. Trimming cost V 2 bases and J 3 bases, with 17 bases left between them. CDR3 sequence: CASSYGGSSLDYEQYF. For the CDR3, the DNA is TGTGCCAGCAGTTACGGGGGGAGCAGCCTCGACTACGAGCAGTACTTC.

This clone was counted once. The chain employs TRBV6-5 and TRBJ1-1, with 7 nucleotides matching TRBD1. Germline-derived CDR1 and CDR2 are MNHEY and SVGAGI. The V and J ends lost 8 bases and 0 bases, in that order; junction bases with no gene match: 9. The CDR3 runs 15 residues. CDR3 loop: CASSSTGTVNTEAFF. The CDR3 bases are TGTGCCAGCTCCTCGACCGGGACAGTGAACACTGAAGCTTTCTTT.

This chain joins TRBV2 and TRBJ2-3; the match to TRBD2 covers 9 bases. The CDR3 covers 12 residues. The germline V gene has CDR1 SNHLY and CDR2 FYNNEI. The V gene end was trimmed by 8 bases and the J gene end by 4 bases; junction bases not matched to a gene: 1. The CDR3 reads CASGLASDTQYF. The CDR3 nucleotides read TGTGCCAGCGGACTAGCGTCAGATACGCAGTATTTT. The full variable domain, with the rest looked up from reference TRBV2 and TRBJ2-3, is EPEVTQTPSHQVTQMGQEVILRCVPISNHLYFYWYRQILGQKVEFLVSFYNNEISEKSEIFDDQFSVERPDGSNFTLKIRSTKLEDSAMYFCASGLASDTQYFGPGTRLTVL.

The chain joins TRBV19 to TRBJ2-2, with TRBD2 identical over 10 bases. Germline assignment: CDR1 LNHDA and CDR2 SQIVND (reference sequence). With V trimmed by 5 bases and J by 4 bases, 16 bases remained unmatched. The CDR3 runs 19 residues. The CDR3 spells CASSPRGLAGVLSTGELFF. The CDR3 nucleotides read TGTGCCAGTAGTCCCAGAGGGCTAGCGGGGGTCCTCTCCACCGGGGAGCTGTTTTTT.

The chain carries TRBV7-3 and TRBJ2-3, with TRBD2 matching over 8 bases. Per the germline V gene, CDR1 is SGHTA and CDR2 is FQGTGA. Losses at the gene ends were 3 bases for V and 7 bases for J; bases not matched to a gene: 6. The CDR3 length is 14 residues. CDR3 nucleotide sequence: TGTGCCAGCAGCTTGGCGGGGGGAGGAAATACGCAGTATTTT. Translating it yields CASSLAGGGNTQYF.

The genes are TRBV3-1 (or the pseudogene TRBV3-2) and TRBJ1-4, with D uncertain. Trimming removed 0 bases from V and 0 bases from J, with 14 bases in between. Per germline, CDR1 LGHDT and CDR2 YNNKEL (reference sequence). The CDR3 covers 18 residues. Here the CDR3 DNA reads TGTGCCAGCAGCCAAGATCAGAGGGAACCAGCAACTAATGAAAAACTGTTTTTT. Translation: CASSQDQREPATNEKLFF.

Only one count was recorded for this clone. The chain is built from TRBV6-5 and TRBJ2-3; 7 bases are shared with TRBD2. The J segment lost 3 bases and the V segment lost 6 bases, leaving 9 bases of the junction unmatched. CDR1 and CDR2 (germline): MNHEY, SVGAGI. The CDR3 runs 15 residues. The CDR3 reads CASSLTGGGTDTQYF. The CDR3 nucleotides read TGTGCCAGCAGCCTAACGGGGGGAGGGACAGATACGCAGTATTTT.

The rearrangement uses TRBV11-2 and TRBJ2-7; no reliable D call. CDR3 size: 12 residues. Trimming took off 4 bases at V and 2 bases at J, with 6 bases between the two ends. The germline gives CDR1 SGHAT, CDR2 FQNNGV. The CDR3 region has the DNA TGTGCCAGCAGCTCAAGCGCCTACGAGCAGTACTTC. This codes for CASSSSAYEQYF.

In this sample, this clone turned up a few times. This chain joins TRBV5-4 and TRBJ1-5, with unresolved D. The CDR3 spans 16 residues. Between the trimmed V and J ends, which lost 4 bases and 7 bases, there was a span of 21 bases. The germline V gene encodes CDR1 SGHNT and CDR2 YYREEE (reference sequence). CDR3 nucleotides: TGTGCCAGCAGCCCGCGTAAGAACTCTAACCCCCAGCCCCAGCATTTT. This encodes CASSPRKNSNPQPQHF.

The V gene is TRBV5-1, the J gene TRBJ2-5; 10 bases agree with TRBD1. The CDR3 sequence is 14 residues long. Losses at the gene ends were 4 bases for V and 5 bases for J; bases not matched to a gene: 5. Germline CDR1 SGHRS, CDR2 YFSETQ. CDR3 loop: CASSPTGGQETQYF. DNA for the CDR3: TGCGCCAGCAGCCCGACAGGGGGCCAGGAGACCCAGTACTTC.

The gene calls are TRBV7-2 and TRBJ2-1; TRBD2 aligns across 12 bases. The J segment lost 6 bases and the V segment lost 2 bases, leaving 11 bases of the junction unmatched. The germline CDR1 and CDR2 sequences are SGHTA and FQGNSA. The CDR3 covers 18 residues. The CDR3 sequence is CASSLSSGGARVGNEQFF. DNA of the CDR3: TGTGCCAGCAGCTTATCTAGCGGGGGGGCCAGGGTCGGCAATGAGCAGTTCTTC.

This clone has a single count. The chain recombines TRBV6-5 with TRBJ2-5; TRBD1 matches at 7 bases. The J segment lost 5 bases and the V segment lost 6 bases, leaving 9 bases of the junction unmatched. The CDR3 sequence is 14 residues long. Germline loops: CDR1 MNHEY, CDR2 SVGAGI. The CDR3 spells CASSSRGQPETQYF. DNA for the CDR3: TGTGCCAGCAGCTCGAGGGGACAGCCCGAGACCCAGTACTTC.

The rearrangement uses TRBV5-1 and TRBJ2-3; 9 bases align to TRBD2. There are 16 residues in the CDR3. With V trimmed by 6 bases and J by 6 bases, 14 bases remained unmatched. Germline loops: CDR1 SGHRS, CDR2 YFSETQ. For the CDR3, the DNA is TGCGCCAGCACCGATGGGCTAGCGGGGTTGGGGGATACGCAGTATTTT. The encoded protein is CASTDGLAGLGDTQYF.

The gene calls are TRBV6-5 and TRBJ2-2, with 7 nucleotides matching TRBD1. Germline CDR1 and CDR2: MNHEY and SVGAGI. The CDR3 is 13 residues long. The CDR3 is CGGQFANTGELFF. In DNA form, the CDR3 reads TGTGGGGGACAGTTCGCGAACACCGGGGAGCTGTTTTTT.

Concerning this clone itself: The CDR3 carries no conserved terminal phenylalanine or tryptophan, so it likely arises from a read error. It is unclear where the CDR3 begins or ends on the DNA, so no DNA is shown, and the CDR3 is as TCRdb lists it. CDR3 loop: CASSLGLAEA. This chain joins TRBV11-2 and TRBJ2-3; TRBD2 is the table's D call and was not checked against the DNA. The germline V gene encodes CDR1 SGHAT and CDR2 FQNNGV. Both ends counted, the CDR3 spans 10 residues.

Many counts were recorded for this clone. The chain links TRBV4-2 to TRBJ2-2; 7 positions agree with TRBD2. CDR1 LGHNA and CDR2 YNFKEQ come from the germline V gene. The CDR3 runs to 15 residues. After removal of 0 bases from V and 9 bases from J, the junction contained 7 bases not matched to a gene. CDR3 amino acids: CASSQDSGEGRELFF. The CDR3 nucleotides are TGTGCCAGCAGCCAAGACTCGGGGGAGGGCCGGGAGCTGTTTTTT.

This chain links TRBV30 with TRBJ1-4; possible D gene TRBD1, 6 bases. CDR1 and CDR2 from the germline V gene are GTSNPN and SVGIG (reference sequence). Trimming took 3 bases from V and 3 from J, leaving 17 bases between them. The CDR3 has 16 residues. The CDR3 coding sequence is TGTGCCTGGAGCGCAATCCCGAGGGGGTCTAATGAAAAACTGTTTTTT. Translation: CAWSAIPRGSNEKLFF.

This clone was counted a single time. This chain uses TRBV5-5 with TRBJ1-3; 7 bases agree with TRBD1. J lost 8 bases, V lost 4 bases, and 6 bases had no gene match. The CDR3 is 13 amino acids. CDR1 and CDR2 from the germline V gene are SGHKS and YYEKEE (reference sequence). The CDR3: CASSANRGHTIYF. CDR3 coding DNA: TGTGCCAGCAGCGCAAACAGGGGTCACACCATATATTTT. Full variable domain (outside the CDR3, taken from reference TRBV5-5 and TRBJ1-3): DAGVTQSPTHLIKTRGQQVTLRCSPISGHKSVSWYQQVLGQGPQFIFQYYEKEERGRGNFPDRFSARQFPNYSSELNVNALLLGDSALYLCASSANRGHTIYFGEGSWLTVV.

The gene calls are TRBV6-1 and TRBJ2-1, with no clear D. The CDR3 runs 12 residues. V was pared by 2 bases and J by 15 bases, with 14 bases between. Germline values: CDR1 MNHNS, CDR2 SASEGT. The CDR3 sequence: CASSESPLHRFF. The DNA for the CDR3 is TGTGCCAGCAGTGAATCCCCGTTACACCGGTTCTTC.

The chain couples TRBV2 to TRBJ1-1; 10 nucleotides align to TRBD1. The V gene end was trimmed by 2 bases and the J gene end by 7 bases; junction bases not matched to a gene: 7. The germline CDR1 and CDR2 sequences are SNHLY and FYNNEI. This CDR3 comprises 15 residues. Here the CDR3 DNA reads TGTGCCAGCAGTGAATGGGGGGGACAGGGGAATGAAGCTTTCTTT. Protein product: CASSEWGGQGNEAFF.

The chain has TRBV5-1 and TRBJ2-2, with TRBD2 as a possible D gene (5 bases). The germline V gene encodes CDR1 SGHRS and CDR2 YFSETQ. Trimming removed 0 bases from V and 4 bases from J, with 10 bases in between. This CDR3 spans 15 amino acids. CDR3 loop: CASSLGGLSTGELFF. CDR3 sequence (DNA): TGCGCCAGCAGCTTGGGTGGACTTAGCACCGGGGAGCTGTTTTTT.

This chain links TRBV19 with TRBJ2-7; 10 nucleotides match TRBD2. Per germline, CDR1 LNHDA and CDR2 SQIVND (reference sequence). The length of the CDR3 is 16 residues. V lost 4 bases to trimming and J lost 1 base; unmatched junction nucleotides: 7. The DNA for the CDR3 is TGTGCCAGTAGTACTAGCGGGGGACCTCGTTCCTACGAGCAGTACTTC. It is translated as CASSTSGGPRSYEQYF.

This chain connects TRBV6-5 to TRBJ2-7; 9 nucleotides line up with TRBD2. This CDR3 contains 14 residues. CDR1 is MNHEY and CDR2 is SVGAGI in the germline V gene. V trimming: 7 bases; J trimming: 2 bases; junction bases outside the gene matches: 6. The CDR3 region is CASTLAGVTYEQYF. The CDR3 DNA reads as TGTGCCAGCACCTTAGCGGGGGTAACCTACGAGCAGTACTTC.